This T cell receptor beta chain was captured by sequencing in a study of shared clonotypes between healthy human individuals. Study-wide points: Larger richness was generally estimated for naive than memory subsets.

Measured with immunoSEQ multiplex PCR; TCRdb has only the in-frame clones, and not every one. Of a few million clones detected, 90% to 95% appear once; the ten largest clones hold under 0.45%. For this clone: Antigen specificity is unknown.

This CDR3 region has 15 residues. Trimming removed 7 bases from V and 0 bases from J, with 13 bases in between. Germline values: CDR1 LNHNV, CDR2 YYDKDF (reference sequence). The chain joins TRBV15 to TRBJ2-1; D gene unclear. Material for sequencing was naive CD4+ T cells from PBMCs. Subset described: CD45RA+ positively selected. The clonotype comes from a man younger than 30 in good health. Some clones in this sample may be carry-over from other donors' samples. This chain's CDR3 is CATTRGDGSYNEQFF. CDR3 in DNA: TGTGCCACCACACGAGGAGATGGCTCCTACAATGAGCAGTTCTTC. The full variable domain, rest sourced from reference TRBV15 and TRBJ2-1, is DAMVIQNPRYQVTQFGKPVTLSCSQTLNHNVMYWYQQKSSQAPKLLFHYYDKDFNNEADTPDNFQSRRPNTSFCFLDIRSPGLGDTAMYLCATTRGDGSYNEQFFGPGTRLTVL.